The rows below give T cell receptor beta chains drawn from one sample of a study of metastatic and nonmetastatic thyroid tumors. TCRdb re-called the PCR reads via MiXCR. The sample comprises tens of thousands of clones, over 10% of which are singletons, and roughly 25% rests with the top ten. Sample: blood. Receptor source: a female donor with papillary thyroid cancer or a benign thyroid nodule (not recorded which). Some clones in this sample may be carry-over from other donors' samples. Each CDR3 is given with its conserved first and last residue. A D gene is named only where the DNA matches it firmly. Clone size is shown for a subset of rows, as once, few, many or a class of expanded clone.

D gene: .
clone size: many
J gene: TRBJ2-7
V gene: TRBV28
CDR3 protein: CASTTAGRHYEQYF
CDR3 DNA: TGTGCCAGCACTACCGCGGGACGGCACTACGAGCAGTACTTC

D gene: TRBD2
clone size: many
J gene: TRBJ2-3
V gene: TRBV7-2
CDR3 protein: CASSSRLAGYTDTQYF
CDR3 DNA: TGTGCCAGCAGCTCGAGACTAGCGGGGTACACAGATACGCAGTATTTT

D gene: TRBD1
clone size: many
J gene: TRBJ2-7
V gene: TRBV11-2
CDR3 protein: CASSLYGTGTYEQYF
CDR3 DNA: TGTGCCAGCAGCCTCTATGGGACAGGTACCTACGAGCAGTACTTC

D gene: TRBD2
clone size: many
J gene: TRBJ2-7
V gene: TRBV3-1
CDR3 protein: CASSQVSLAGGEQYF
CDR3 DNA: TGTGCCAGCAGCCAAGTTTCACTAGCGGGAGGCGAGCAGTACTTC

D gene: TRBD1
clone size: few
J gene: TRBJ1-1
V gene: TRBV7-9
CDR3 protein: CASSPQGVSTEAFF
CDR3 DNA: TGTGCCAGCAGCCCACAGGGGGTCAGCACCGAAGCTTTCTTT

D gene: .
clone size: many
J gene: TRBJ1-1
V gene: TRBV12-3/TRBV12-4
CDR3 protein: CASSLRPNTEAFF
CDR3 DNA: TGTGCCAGCAGTTTAAGGCCGAACACTGAAGCTTTCTTT

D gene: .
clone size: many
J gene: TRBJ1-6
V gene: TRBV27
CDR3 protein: CASSPPGSPLHF
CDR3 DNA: TGTGCCAGCAGTCCCCCAGGTTCACCCCTCCACTTT

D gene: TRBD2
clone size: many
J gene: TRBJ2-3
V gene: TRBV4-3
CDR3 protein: CASSQSVAGGTDTQYF
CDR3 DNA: TGCGCCAGCAGCCAATCGGTAGCGGGAGGGACAGATACGCAGTATTTT

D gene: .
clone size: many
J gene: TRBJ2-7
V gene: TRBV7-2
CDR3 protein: CASSLGSWGDEQYF
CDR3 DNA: TGTGCCAGCAGCTTAGGATCCTGGGGAGACGAGCAGTACTTC

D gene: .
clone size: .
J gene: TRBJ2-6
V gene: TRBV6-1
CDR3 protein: CASSSPGAGANVLTF
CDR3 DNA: TGTGCCAGCAGCTCTCCTGGGGCTGGGGCCAACGTCCTGACTTTC

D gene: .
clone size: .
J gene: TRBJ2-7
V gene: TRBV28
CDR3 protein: CATRRGAWTTYEQYF
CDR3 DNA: TGTGCCACCCGGCGGGGCGCCTGGACTACCTACGAGCAGTACTTC

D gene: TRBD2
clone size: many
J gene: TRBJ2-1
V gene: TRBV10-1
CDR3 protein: CASSPGVAGETYNEQFF
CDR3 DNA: TGCGCCAGCAGCCCTGGGGTAGCGGGAGAAACATACAATGAGCAGTTCTTC

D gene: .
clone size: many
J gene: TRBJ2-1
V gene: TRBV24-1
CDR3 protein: CATSAPPHYNEQFF
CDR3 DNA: TGTGCCACCAGTGCACCTCCACACTACAATGAGCAGTTCTTC

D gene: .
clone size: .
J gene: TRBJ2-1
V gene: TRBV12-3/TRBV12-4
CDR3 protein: CASSPVIYEQFF
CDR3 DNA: TGTGCCAGCAGCCCCGTAATTTATGAGCAGTTCTTC

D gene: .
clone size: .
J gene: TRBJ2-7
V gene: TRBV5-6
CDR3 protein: CASSLGGGGYEQYF
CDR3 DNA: TGTGCCAGCAGCTTGGGTGGTGGGGGGTACGAGCAGTACTTC

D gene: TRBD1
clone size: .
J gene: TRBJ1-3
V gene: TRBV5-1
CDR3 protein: CASSRDSSGNTIYF
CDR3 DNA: TGCGCCAGCAGCCGGGACAGCTCTGGAAACACCATATATTTT

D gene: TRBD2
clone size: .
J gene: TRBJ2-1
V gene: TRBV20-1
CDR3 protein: CSARGLAGSGEQFF
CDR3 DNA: TGCAGTGCTAGAGGACTAGCGGGATCGGGAGAGCAGTTCTTC

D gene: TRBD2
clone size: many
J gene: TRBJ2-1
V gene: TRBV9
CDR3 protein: CASSVGTSGRDEQFF
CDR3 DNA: TGTGCCAGCAGCGTAGGGACTAGCGGGAGGGATGAGCAGTTCTTC

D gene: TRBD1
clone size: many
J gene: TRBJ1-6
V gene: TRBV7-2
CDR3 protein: CASSPSGTGATRGLHF
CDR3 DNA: TGTGCCAGCAGTCCTTCCGGGACAGGGGCTACCCGTGGCCTCCACTTT

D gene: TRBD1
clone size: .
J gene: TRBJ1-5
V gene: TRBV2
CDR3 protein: CASSLDRGLGWPQHF
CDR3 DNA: TGTGCCAGCAGTCTGGACAGGGGCCTTGGATGGCCCCAGCATTTT

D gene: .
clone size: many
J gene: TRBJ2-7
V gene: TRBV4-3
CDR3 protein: CASSQDPASYEQYF
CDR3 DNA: TGCGCCAGCAGCCAAGATCCTGCGTCCTACGAGCAGTACTTC

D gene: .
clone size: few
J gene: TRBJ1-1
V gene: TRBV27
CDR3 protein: CASISASNTEAFF
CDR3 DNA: TGTGCCAGCATTTCTGCGTCTAACACTGAAGCTTTCTTT

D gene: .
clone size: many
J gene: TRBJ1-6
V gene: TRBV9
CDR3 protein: CASSAGGTSSYNSPLHF
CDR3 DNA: TGTGCCAGCAGCGCCGGGGGCACAAGCTCCTATAATTCACCCCTCCACTTT

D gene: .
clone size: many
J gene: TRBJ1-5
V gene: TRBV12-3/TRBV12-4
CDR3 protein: CASSAPPQPQHF
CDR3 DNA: TGTGCCAGCAGCGCCCCGCCTCAGCCCCAGCATTTT

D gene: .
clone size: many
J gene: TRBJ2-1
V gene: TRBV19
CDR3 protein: CASSIVSGGYEQFF
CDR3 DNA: TGTGCCAGTAGTATTGTCTCTGGGGGCTATGAGCAGTTCTTC

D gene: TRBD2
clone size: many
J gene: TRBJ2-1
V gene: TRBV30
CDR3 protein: CAWSVPGLAGVRYNEQFF
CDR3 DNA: TGTGCCTGGAGTGTACCGGGACTAGCGGGAGTTAGATACAATGAGCAGTTCTTC

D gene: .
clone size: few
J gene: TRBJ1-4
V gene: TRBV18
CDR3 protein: CASSPPNRVNEKLLF
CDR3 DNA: TGTGCCAGCTCACCACCGAACAGGGTGAATGAAAAACTGCTTTTT

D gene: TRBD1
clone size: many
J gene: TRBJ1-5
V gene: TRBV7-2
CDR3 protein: CASSLQGVEGQPQHF
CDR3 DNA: TGTGCCAGCAGCTTACAGGGGGTTGAGGGCCAGCCCCAGCATTTT

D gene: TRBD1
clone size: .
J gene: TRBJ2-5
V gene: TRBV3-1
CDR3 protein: CVSSPLWTGIETQYF
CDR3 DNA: TGTGTCAGCAGCCCACTCTGGACAGGGATTGAGACCCAGTACTTC

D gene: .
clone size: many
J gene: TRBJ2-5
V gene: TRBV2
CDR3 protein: CASSRRDDGGETQYF
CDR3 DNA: TGTGCCAGCAGTAGGCGGGACGACGGGGGAGAGACCCAGTACTTC

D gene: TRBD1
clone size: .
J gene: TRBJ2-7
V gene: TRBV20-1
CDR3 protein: CSARQGFYEQYF
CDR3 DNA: TGCAGTGCCCGACAGGGGTTCTACGAGCAGTACTTC

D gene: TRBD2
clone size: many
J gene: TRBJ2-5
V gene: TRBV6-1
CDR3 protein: CASRSTAGEDEETQYF
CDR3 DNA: TGTGCCAGCAGATCCACAGCGGGAGAGGACGAAGAGACCCAGTACTTC

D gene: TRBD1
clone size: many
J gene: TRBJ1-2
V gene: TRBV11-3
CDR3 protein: CASSPGTGVGYTF
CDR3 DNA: TGTGCCAGCAGCCCCGGGACAGGGGTTGGCTACACCTTC

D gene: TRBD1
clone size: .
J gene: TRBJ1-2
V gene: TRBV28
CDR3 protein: CASSLSDGTGFYGYTF
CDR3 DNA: TGTGCCAGCAGTTTATCCGACGGGACAGGGTTTTATGGCTACACCTTC

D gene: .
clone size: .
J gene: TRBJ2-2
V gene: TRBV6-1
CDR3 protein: CASMGWWGAWELFF
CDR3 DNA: TGTGCCAGCATGGGCTGGTGGGGTGCCTGGGAGCTGTTTTTT

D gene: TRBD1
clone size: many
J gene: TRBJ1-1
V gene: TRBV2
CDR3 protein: CASSEWDRGPEAFF
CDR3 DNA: TGTGCCAGCAGTGAATGGGACAGGGGGCCTGAAGCTTTCTTT

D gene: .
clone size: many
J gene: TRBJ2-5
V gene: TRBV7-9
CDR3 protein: CASSSFGGQGETQYF
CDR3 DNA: TGTGCCAGCAGCAGCTTTGGGGGGCAGGGAGAGACCCAGTACTTC

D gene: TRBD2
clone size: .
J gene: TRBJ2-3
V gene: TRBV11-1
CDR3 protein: CASSPLAGVGADTQYF
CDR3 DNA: TGTGCCAGCAGCCCCTTAGCGGGAGTCGGGGCAGATACGCAGTATTTT

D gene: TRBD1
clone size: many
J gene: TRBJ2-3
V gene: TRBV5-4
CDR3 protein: CASSLYSAGQGLDTQYF
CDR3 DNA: TGTGCCAGCAGCTTGTATTCGGCGGGACAGGGGTTAGATACGCAGTATTTT

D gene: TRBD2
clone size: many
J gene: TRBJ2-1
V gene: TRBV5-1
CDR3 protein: CASSLGLAIYNEQFF
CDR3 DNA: TGCGCCAGCAGCTTGGGACTAGCGATCTACAATGAGCAGTTCTTC

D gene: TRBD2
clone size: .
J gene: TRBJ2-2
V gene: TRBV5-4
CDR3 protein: CSGGTPHTGDLFF
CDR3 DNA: TGTTCCGGGGGGACTCCGCACACCGGGGATCTGTTTTTT

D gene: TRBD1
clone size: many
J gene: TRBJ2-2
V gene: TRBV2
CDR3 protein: CASSQGELGGELFF
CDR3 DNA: TGTGCCAGCAGTCAGGGGGAGTTAGGCGGGGAGCTGTTTTTT

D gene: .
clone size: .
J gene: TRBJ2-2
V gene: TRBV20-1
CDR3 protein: CSARWTVYTGELFF
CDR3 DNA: TGCAGTGCTAGATGGACAGTGTACACCGGGGAGCTGTTTTTT

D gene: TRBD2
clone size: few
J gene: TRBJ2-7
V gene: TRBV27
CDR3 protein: CASSYSGSHSGYEQYF
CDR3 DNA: TGTGCCAGCAGCTATAGCGGGAGCCACTCTGGATACGAGCAGTACTTC

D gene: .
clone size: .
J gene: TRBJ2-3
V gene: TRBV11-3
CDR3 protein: CASSLTPDTQYF
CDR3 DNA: TGTGCCAGCAGCTTGACTCCAGATACGCAGTATTTT

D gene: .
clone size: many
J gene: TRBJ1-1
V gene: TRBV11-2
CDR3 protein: CASSLVAGAEAFF
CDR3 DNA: TGTGCCAGCAGCTTAGTGGCGGGGGCTGAAGCTTTCTTT

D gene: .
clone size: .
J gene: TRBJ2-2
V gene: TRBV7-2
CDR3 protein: CASSLYGNTGELFF
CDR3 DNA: TGTGCCAGCAGCTTATATGGGAACACCGGGGAGCTGTTTTTT

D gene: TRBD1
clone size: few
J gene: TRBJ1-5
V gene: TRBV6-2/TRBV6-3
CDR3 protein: CASSYDRGMQPQHF
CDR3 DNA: TGTGCCAGCAGTTACGACAGGGGGATGCAGCCCCAGCATTTT

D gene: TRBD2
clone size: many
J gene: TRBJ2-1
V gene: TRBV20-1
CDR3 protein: CSAGLAPEANEQFF
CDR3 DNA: TGCAGTGCCGGACTAGCCCCAGAAGCTAATGAGCAGTTCTTC

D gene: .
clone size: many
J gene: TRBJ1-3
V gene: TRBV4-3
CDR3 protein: CASSRKWGGPSGNTIYF
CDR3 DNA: TGCGCCAGCAGCCGGAAATGGGGGGGCCCCTCTGGAAACACCATATATTTT

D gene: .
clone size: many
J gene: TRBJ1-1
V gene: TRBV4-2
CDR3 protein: CASSQDWVGGNTEAFF
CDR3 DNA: TGTGCCAGCAGCCAAGATTGGGTTGGGGGGAACACTGAAGCTTTCTTT

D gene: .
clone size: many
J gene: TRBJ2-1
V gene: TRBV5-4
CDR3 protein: CASSLGGNSYNEQFF
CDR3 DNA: TGTGCCAGCAGCTTGGGCGGGAACTCCTACAATGAGCAGTTCTTC

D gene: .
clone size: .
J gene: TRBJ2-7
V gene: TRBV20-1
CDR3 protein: CSAREVAGLGSEQYF
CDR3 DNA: TGCAGTGCTAGAGAAGTGGCGGGACTCGGATCCGAGCAGTACTTC

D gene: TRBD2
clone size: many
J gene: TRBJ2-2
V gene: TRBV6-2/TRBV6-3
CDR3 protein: CASTSGGGRGELFF
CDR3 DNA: TGTGCCAGCACCTCGGGGGGAGGTCGCGGGGAGCTGTTTTTT

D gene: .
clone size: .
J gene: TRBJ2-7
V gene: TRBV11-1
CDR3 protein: CASSFMGEQYF
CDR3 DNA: TGTGCCAGCAGCTTCATGGGAGAGCAATACTTC

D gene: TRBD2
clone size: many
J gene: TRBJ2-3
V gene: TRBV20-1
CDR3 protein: CSADGLAKVGTSTDTQYF
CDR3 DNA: TGCAGTGCCGACGGACTAGCGAAGGTGGGGACTAGCACAGATACGCAGTATTTT

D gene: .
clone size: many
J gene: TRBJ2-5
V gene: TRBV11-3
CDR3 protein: CASREGGRETQYF
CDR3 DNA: TGTGCCAGCAGGGAGGGGGGGAGAGAGACCCAGTACTTC